Presented here are 20 T cell receptor beta chains from one specimen sequenced in a study of cytomegalovirus exposure and HLA in healthy donors. The protocol was immunoSEQ multiplex PCR, while the TCRdb copy is restricted to in-frame clones and leaves out a portion. Of under 300,000 clones detected, 90% appear once; the ten largest clones hold approximately 0.34%. The sequenced sample consisted of PBMCs. These receptors were taken from a woman between 18 and 29 years old in good health and CMV-seronegative.

This clone showed up just once. The gene calls are TRBV4-2 and TRBJ2-5; TRBD2 matches at 9 bases. This CDR3 is 13 amino acids long. Germline values: CDR1 LGHNA, CDR2 YNFKEQ. V gave up 2 bases and J gave up 5 bases; unmatched junction bases: 0. CDR3 DNA sequence: TGTGCCAGCAGCCAACTAGCGGGGGAGACCCAGTACTTC. It specifies CASSQLAGETQYF.

The genes are TRBV6-4 and TRBJ2-3; TRBD2 aligns across 8 bases. Unmatched junction bases numbered 5, after V lost 4 bases and J lost 2 bases. The CDR3 spans 15 residues. Germline loops: CDR1 MRHNA, CDR2 SNTAGT. The CDR3 region has the DNA TGTGCCAGCAGTGCCGGGACTAGAGACACAGATACGCAGTATTTT. Encoded protein: CASSAGTRDTDTQYF.

The rearrangement links TRBV27 to TRBJ2-7; no definite D call. Per germline, CDR1 MNHEY and CDR2 SMNVEV (reference sequence). The V and J ends lost 6 bases and 3 bases respectively, with 18 bases between them. The CDR3 consists of 15 residues. CDR3 coding DNA: TGTGCCAGCAGCCCCACCCTACATCCGAACTACGAGCAGTACGTC. It codes for CASSPTLHPNYEQYV.

V and J are TRBV30 and TRBJ1-2, with no clear D. The ends were cut back, 2 bases at V and 1 base at J, with 5 bases in the middle. The germline CDR1 and CDR2 sequences are GTSNPN and SVGIG (reference sequence). CDR3 length: 12 residues. The CDR3, as DNA: TGTGCCTGGAGTTTCATTAACTATGGCTACACCTTC. Protein product: CAWSFINYGYTF.

This clone is a singleton in its sample. The chain employs TRBV6-1 and TRBJ2-7; 9 bases are a match to TRBD2. V dropped 4 bases and J dropped 6; count of bases not matched to a gene: 7. Germline V gives CDR1 MNHNS, CDR2 SASEGT. The CDR3 loop spans 14 amino acids. The CDR3 loop reads CASSAGGGAFEQYV. The CDR3 DNA reads TGTGCCAGCAGTGCAGGCGGGGGGGCTTTCGAGCAGTACGTC.

V gene TRBV19 combines with J gene TRBJ1-2, with 12 bases lining up with TRBD1. Germline CDR1 is LNHDA and CDR2 is SQIVND (reference sequence). After removal of 5 bases from V and 4 bases from J, the junction contained 8 bases not matched to a gene. This CDR3 region has 16 residues. The CDR3 sequence: CASSPGTGGAGYGYTF. The CDR3 DNA is TGTGCCAGTAGTCCCGGGACAGGGGGCGCGGGCTATGGCTACACCTTC.

The chain has TRBV5-1 and TRBJ2-1; possible D gene TRBD2, 8 bases. This CDR3 has 18 amino acids. Germline assignment: CDR1 SGHRS and CDR2 YFSETQ. V was clipped by 4 bases and J by 4 bases, with 24 bases between them. As DNA, the CDR3 is TGCGCCAGCAGCCCCCGTGGGTTCGCGGGGGGACAGTACAATGAGCAGTTCTTC. It translates to CASSPRGFAGGQYNEQFF.

The genes are TRBV7-2 and TRBJ1-2; 7 bases are shared with TRBD1. V shed 7 bases, J shed 10 bases, and the junction held 6 bases outside the gene matches. Per the germline V gene, CDR1 is SGHTA and CDR2 is FQGNSA. The length of the CDR3 is 11 residues. The CDR3 bases are TGTGCCAGCACCCCGGGACAGACCTACACCTTC. It yields the protein CASTPGQTYTF.

The rearrangement uses TRBV9 and TRBJ2-1, with 9 bases matching TRBD2. This CDR3 comprises 16 residues. Germline V gene data show CDR1 as SGDLS and CDR2 as YYNGEE. The V and J ends lost 1 base and 9 bases, in that order; junction bases with no gene match: 11. The DNA for the CDR3 is TGTGCCAGCAGCGTATCGGAGCGGGGGGCTGGAACTGAGCAGTTCTTC. This sequence encodes CASSVSERGAGTEQFF. The full variable domain, completed using reference TRBV9 and TRBJ2-1, is DSGVTQTPKHLITATGQRVTLRCSPRSGDLSVYWYQQSLDQGLQFLIQYYNGEERAKGNILERFSAQQFPDLHSELNLSSLELGDSALYFCASSVSERGAGTEQFFGPGTRLTVL.

The table lists this clone with a few counts. V gene TRBV6-5 combines with J gene TRBJ2-7; D not resolved. This CDR3 is 16 amino acids long. The germline V gene has CDR1 MNHEY and CDR2 SVGAGI. The V end was cut by 0 bases, the J end by 3 bases, with 15 bases between. CDR3 residues: CASSYSLGPRDYEQYF. The CDR3 DNA is TGTGCCAGCAGTTACTCACTGGGCCCTCGTGACTACGAGCAGTACTTC.

The J gene is TRBJ1-2, the V gene TRBV4-2; 7 bases match TRBD1. Germline CDR1 reads LGHNA; CDR2 reads YNFKEQ. The CDR3 runs 16 residues. Unmatched junction bases numbered 11, after V lost 2 bases and J lost 5 bases. CDR3 DNA sequence: TGTGCCAGCAGCCAAATCCTTAGGGGGCTAAGATATGGCTACACCTTC. This gives the protein CASSQILRGLRYGYTF.

This clone showed up just once. The rearrangement uses TRBV2 and TRBJ1-1, with TRBD1 matching 9 bases. Trimming removed 8 bases from V and 6 bases from J; junction bases left unmatched: 7. Germline V lookup: CDR1 SNHLY, CDR2 FYNNEI. The CDR3 is 13 amino acids. CDR3: CASWDRVRAEAFF. In DNA form, the CDR3 reads TGTGCCAGCTGGGACAGGGTGAGGGCTGAAGCTTTCTTT.

The chain is built from TRBV5-6 and TRBJ2-5, with 10 bases that match TRBD1. V shed 0 bases and J 5 bases; nucleotides not matched to a gene: 4. The length of the CDR3 is 15 residues. In germline, CDR1 is SGHDT, CDR2 YYEEEE. CDR3 coding DNA: TGTGCCAGCAGCTTGGCGACAGGGGGCGCGGAGACCCAGTACTTC. Translated, it gives CASSLATGGAETQYF. Full variable domain (rest looked up from reference TRBV5-6 and TRBJ2-5): DAGVTQSPTHLIKTRGQQVTLRCSPKSGHDTVSWYQQALGQGPQFIFQYYEEEERQRGNFPDRFSGHQFPNYSSELNVNALLLGDSALYLCASSLATGGAETQYFGPGTRLLVL.

The V and J genes are TRBV5-1 and TRBJ2-5; a possible D gene is TRBD1 (6 bases). The germline V gene encodes CDR1 SGHRS and CDR2 YFSETQ. The CDR3 contains 14 residues. Trimming cost V 2 bases and J 4 bases, with 12 bases left between them. The CDR3 coding sequence is TGCGCCAGCAGCTTCGCACAGGGTTCAGAGACCCAGTACTTC. Protein product: CASSFAQGSETQYF.

The chain has TRBV7-6 and TRBJ2-7; 7 nucleotides align to TRBD1. This CDR3 is built from 17 residues. Germline V lookup: CDR1 SGHVS, CDR2 FNYEAQ. After removal of 5 bases from V and 3 bases from J, the junction contained 16 bases not matched to a gene. For the CDR3, the DNA is TGTGCCAGCAGCCGCCGAGCGCTACAGGGGTTTGGCTACGAGCAGTACTTC. The encoded protein is CASSRRALQGFGYEQYF.

The chain couples TRBV19 to TRBJ2-2; D is uncertain. The CDR3 length is 15 residues. The V end lost 4 bases, the J end lost 4 bases, and 13 bases lay between the germline ends. Germline V gene data show CDR1 as LNHDA and CDR2 as SQIVND (reference sequence). The CDR3 spells CASSTPPGFTGELFF. The CDR3 DNA follows: TGTGCCAGTAGTACCCCCCCCGGTTTCACCGGGGAGCTGTTTTTT.

J is TRBJ1-2 and V is TRBV5-1; TRBD1 matches 10 bases. V lost 2 bases, J lost 6 bases, and 7 bases stayed unmatched. Germline V gene lookup returns CDR1 SGHRS and CDR2 YFSETQ. This CDR3 spans 15 amino acids. CDR3: CASSLETGGWDGYTF. DNA for the CDR3: TGCGCCAGCAGCTTAGAGACAGGGGGCTGGGATGGCTACACCTTC. The full variable domain, with the rest looked up from reference TRBV5-1 and TRBJ1-2, is KAGVTQTPRYLIKTRGQQVTLSCSPISGHRSVSWYQQTPGQGLQFLFEYFSETQRNKGNFPGRFSGRQFSNSRSEMNVSTLELGDSALYLCASSLETGGWDGYTFGSGTRLTVV.

This clone showed up just once. The chain carries TRBV28 and TRBJ1-2; D might be TRBD1 (6 bases). The germline V gene encodes CDR1 MDHEN and CDR2 SYDVKM. CDR3 size: 16 residues. Trimming removed 3 bases from V and 3 bases from J, with 17 bases in between. This chain's CDR3 is CASSLSGQYDDYGYTF. The DNA of the CDR3 is TGTGCCAGCAGTTTGTCTGGACAGTATGATGACTATGGCTACACCTTC.

The genes are TRBV19 and TRBJ2-3, with 11 bases identical to TRBD2. Germline loops: CDR1 LNHDA, CDR2 SQIVND (reference sequence). V lost 6 bases, J lost 1 base, and 9 bases stayed unmatched. The CDR3 length is 17 residues. This chain's CDR3 is CASSVVAGGPGTDTQYF. CDR3 in DNA: TGTGCCAGTAGCGTGGTAGCGGGGGGGCCCGGCACAGATACGCAGTATTTT.

The rearrangement joins TRBV19 to TRBJ2-1; TRBD2 is a possible D gene (5 bases). Looked up from germline, CDR1 is LNHDA and CDR2 is SQIVND (reference sequence). V lost 7 bases, J lost 4 bases, and 14 bases lay in between. This CDR3 has 14 amino acids. CDR3 residues: CASNKGSGYNEQFF. The CDR3 coding sequence is TGTGCCAGTAATAAGGGCTCGGGGTACAATGAGCAGTTCTTC.